The 27 T cell receptor beta chains listed next were all sequenced from one sample in a study of prognosis after radiotherapy for stage I lung cancer. From genomic DNA, TCR beta CDR3 was amplified by two-round multiplex PCR. The use of primers specific to each TRBV and TRBJ gene characterized first-round PCR. In TCRdb, the multiplex PCR reads were re-called with MiXCR into one record per CDR3 protein. The data contain nearly 35,000 distinct CDR3 sequences, under 40% of them singletons. The sequencing here drew on PBMCs, taken before or after stereotactic body radiation therapy (not recorded which). The receptors shown here come from a donor at least 50 years old with non-small cell lung cancer.

This clonotype was counted at least ten times. The chain employs TRBV20-1 and TRBJ2-1; 11 bases line up with TRBD2. Unmatched junction bases numbered 6, after V lost 0 bases and J lost 5 bases. Germline V gene data show CDR1 as DFQATT and CDR2 as SNEGSKA (reference sequence). The length of the CDR3 is 16 residues. In DNA, the CDR3 is TGCAGTGCTAGAGATAGGACTAGCGGGTGGAACAATGAGCAGTTCTTC. Translation gives CSARDRTSGWNNEQFF.

The table lists this clonotype with many counts. The V and J genes are TRBV28 and TRBJ1-1; 10 positions match TRBD1. Germline V gene data show CDR1 as MDHEN and CDR2 as SYDVKM. CDR3 length equals 15 residues. With V trimmed by 3 bases and J by 4 bases, 5 bases remained unmatched. CDR3 amino acids: CASSFGQGVVTEAFF. CDR3 bases: TGTGCCAGCAGTTTCGGACAGGGGGTGGTCACTGAAGCTTTCTTT.

The V gene is TRBV20-1, the J gene TRBJ1-3; TRBD1 matches at 7 bases. CDR1 and CDR2 from the germline V gene are DFQATT and SNEGSKA (reference sequence). V lost 0 bases and J lost 7; bases outside the gene matches: 3. CDR3 length: 13 residues. CDR3 region: CSARDRGTNTIYF. The CDR3, as DNA: TGCAGTGCTAGAGACAGGGGGACGAACACCATATATTTT.

This clonotype has only one observation. A much larger clone lies a single base off, so this may be a read error. The genes are TRBV5-4 and TRBJ1-1, with D uncertain. Trimming removed 1 base from V and 3 bases from J, with 7 bases in between. The CDR3 is 13 residues long. Germline V gene data show CDR1 as SGHNT and CDR2 as YYREEE (reference sequence). The CDR3 DNA reads as TGTGCCAGCAGCTTGATTTGGGACACTGAAGCTTTCTTT. This encodes CASSLIWDTEAFF.

This clonotype was detected many times. V is TRBV6-9 and J is TRBJ2-5; 15 nucleotides align to TRBD2. Looked up from germline, CDR1 is MNHGY and CDR2 is SVAAGI. The CDR3 runs to 20 residues. The ends lost 2 bases at V and 7 bases at J; junction bases unmatched: 17. The CDR3 sequence is CASSYPSGTSGRRGHGTQYF. DNA for the CDR3: TGTGCCAGCAGTTATCCGTCCGGGACTAGCGGGAGGCGCGGTCATGGGACCCAGTACTTC.

This clonotype has a count of ten or more. J is TRBJ1-1 and V is TRBV6-2 or TRBV6-3; D ambiguous. Trimming removed 5 bases from V and 4 bases from J, with 14 bases in between. Germline V lookup: CDR1 MNHEY, CDR2 SVGEGT. The CDR3 consists of 14 residues. CDR3 protein: CASSETGFSTEAFF. In nucleotides, the CDR3 is TGTGCCAGCAGTGAAACGGGTTTCAGCACTGAAGCTTTCTTT.

This clonotype was recorded many times. The rearrangement links TRBV2 to TRBJ2-3, with 13 bases lining up with TRBD2. Germline values: CDR1 SNHLY, CDR2 FYNNEI. V gave up 1 base and J gave up 7 bases; unmatched junction bases: 2. This CDR3 is built from 15 residues. CDR3 residues: CASSEGTSGRHTQYF. The CDR3 DNA reads TGTGCCAGCAGTGAAGGGACTAGCGGGAGACATACGCAGTATTTT.

This clonotype was seen at least ten times. The chain couples TRBV7-9 to TRBJ2-7; TRBD2 agrees at 9 bases. Losses at the gene ends were 6 bases for V and 5 bases for J; bases not matched to a gene: 8. The CDR3 length is 14 residues. CDR1 SEHNR and CDR2 FQNEAQ come from the germline V gene (reference sequence). The CDR3 sequence is CASRKEREANEQYF. The CDR3 DNA reads as TGTGCCAGCAGGAAGGAGCGGGAGGCTAACGAGCAGTACTTC.

In its sample, this clonotype was seen many times. J is TRBJ2-5 and V is TRBV28; 10 bases map to TRBD2. CDR3 length equals 15 residues. V lost 4 bases and J lost 5; bases outside the gene matches: 7. The germline CDR1 and CDR2 sequences are MDHEN and SYDVKM. CDR3 amino acids: CASSSTSGDWETQYF. As DNA, the CDR3 is TGTGCCAGCAGTTCTACTAGCGGGGATTGGGAGACCCAGTACTTC.

This clonotype was picked up many times. This sequence joins TRBV6-2 or TRBV6-3 and TRBJ1-2; 11 nucleotides match TRBD1. V lost 5 bases, J lost 4 bases, and 9 bases stayed unmatched. Germline V gene sequence: CDR1 MNHEY, CDR2 SVGEGT. The CDR3 covers 16 residues. The CDR3 coding sequence is TGTGCCAGCAGTGACGCGCCGGACAGGGGGCTCTATGGCTACACCTTC. It specifies CASSDAPDRGLYGYTF.

The sample holds many counts of this clonotype. The chain couples TRBV27 to TRBJ1-1; D ambiguous. This CDR3 region has 13 residues. Deletions cut 5 bases from V and 0 bases from J, with 7 bases between. The germline V gene encodes CDR1 MNHEY and CDR2 SMNVEV (reference sequence). CDR3 DNA sequence: TGTGCCAGCAGTCTCTATATGAACACTGAAGCTTTCTTT. It codes for CASSLYMNTEAFF.

Concerning this clonotype itself: A single base separates this from a much larger clone, so it may be a read error. V usage is TRBV7-9 and J usage is TRBJ1-1, with D possibly matching TRBD1 (6 bases). V dropped 5 bases and J dropped 0 bases, with 10 bases sitting between them. The CDR3 has 14 residues. From germline, CDR1 is SEHNR and CDR2 FQNEAQ (reference sequence). The CDR3, as DNA: TGTGCCAGCAGCCACAGGGTCCTGAACACTGAAGCTTTCTTT. It yields the protein CASSHRVLNTEAFF.

This clonotype was detected ten times or more. This chain uses TRBV2 with TRBJ1-1; D unclear. The V and J ends lost 4 bases and 5 bases respectively, with 14 bases between them. The CDR3 extends over 14 amino acids. The germline CDR1 and CDR2 sequences are SNHLY and FYNNEI. The CDR3 DNA is TGTGCCAGCAGTGGGGCGGCGGTCAGAACTGAAGCTTTCTTT. It specifies CASSGAAVRTEAFF.

This clonotype was recorded many times. For the CDR3, the DNA is TGTGCCAGCAGCGCCGACCAGGGGCACACCGGGGAGCTGTTTTTT. Translating it yields CASSADQGHTGELFF. The rearrangement links TRBV7-8 to TRBJ2-2, with D possibly TRBD1 on 6 matching bases. The CDR3 has 15 amino acids. The germline V and J ends were trimmed by 5 bases and 3 bases, with 13 bases remaining between them. From germline, CDR1 is SGHVS and CDR2 FQNEAQ.

This clonotype was seen many times. The rearrangement links TRBV27 to TRBJ2-5, with 8 nucleotides matching TRBD1. Trimming at V came to 8 bases and at J to 7 bases, leaving 12 bases not matched to a gene. The CDR3 spans 14 residues. Germline CDR1 and CDR2: MNHEY and SMNVEV (reference sequence). This chain's CDR3 is CASRRGQGASTQYF. The CDR3 region has the DNA TGTGCCAGCCGTCGGGGGCAGGGGGCATCGACCCAGTACTTC.

This clonotype was seen repeatedly, ten times or more. A read error may account for a junction end that differs from germline. J is TRBJ2-1 and V is TRBV7-7; 8 bases match TRBD2. Germline CDR1 and CDR2: SSHAT and FNYEAQ (reference sequence). This CDR3 contains 15 residues. The CDR3 nucleotides read TGTGCTAGCAGCCCAGGACTAGCACATTACAATGAGCAGTTCTTC. Protein sequence: CASSPGLAHYNEQFF.

This clonotype rates as medium-sized. The chain recombines TRBV5-1 with TRBJ1-3, with D perhaps TRBD1 (5 bases). In germline, CDR1 is SGHRS, CDR2 YFSETQ. The CDR3 length is 15 residues. Trimming pared 0 bases from V and 2 bases from J, leaving 9 bases between. Written as DNA, the CDR3 is TGCGCCAGCAGCTTGGATATCAGGGCTGGAAACACCATATATTTT. As protein: CASSLDIRAGNTIYF.

For this clonotype: A far larger clone is only one base removed, so a read error is likely. The chain is built from TRBV9 and TRBJ2-5, with D maybe TRBD2 (5 bases). CDR3 length: 13 residues. The germline CDR1 and CDR2 sequences are SGDLS and YYNGEE. V was trimmed by 4 bases and J by 1 base, leaving 8 bases between them. CDR3 in DNA: TGTGCCAGCAGCCCACGGGGCCAAGAGACCCAGTACTTC. It yields the protein CASSPRGQETQYF.

This clonotype ranks as medium-sized. The rearrangement uses TRBV6-1 and TRBJ2-7; the D gene is possibly TRBD2 (6 bases). Germline lookup yields CDR1 MNHNS and CDR2 SASEGT. This CDR3 has 14 residues. Deletions cut 8 bases from V and 1 base from J, with 15 bases between. The CDR3 region has the DNA TGTGCCAGCGTAATCCGAGGAGGGTCCTACGAGCAGTACTTC. Its translation is CASVIRGGSYEQYF.

The table lists this clonotype with many counts. This chain uses TRBV10-3 with TRBJ1-1; 8 bases align to TRBD1. CDR3 size: 17 residues. The germline gives CDR1 ENHRY, CDR2 SYGVKD. V trimming: 4 bases; J trimming: 1 base; junction bases outside the gene matches: 11. The CDR3 region is CAISGAPGQGGNTEAFF. The CDR3 DNA follows: TGTGCCATCAGTGGGGCCCCAGGACAGGGAGGGAACACTGAAGCTTTCTTT.

This clonotype was detected ten times or more. This chain links TRBV6-1 with TRBJ1-3; no clear D gene. The CDR3 has 13 residues. The V end was cut by 7 bases, the J end by 5 bases, with 12 bases between. The germline CDR1 and CDR2 sequences are MNHNS and SASEGT. CDR3 bases: TGTGCCAGCACGGCCCTGCTAAGAAACACCATATATTTT. Translation gives CASTALLRNTIYF.

This clonotype was detected ten times or more. The chain links TRBV20-1 to TRBJ2-5, with D perhaps TRBD2 (5 bases). The V end was cut by 3 bases, the J end by 2 bases, with 7 bases between. The CDR3 has 12 amino acids. Germline V lookup: CDR1 DFQATT, CDR2 SNEGSKA (reference sequence). The CDR3 loop is CSASRGQETQYF. CDR3 nucleotide sequence: TGCAGTGCTAGCAGAGGGCAAGAGACCCAGTACTTC.

This clonotype qualifies as medium-sized. The CDR3 nucleotides read TGTGCCAGCAGTTTATTAGGGGCTACCGGGGAGCTGTTTTTT. Translation: CASSLLGATGELFF. V is TRBV27 and J is TRBJ2-2; TRBD1 might be the D (5 bases). This CDR3 comprises 14 residues. The V gene lost 1 base and the J gene lost 5 bases, with 8 bases spanning the gap. The germline V gene has CDR1 MNHEY and CDR2 SMNVEV (reference sequence).

This clonotype was detected ten times or more. V and J are TRBV5-8 and TRBJ2-5; perhaps TRBD1 as D (5 bases). V lost 0 bases and J 1 base, leaving 13 bases between the germline ends. Germline assignment: CDR1 SGHTS and CDR2 YDEGEE. The CDR3 loop spans 16 amino acids. The CDR3 DNA sequence: TGTGCCAGCAGCTTGGCAAATGGGGCAGGCCAAGAGACCCAGTACTTC. Its protein is CASSLANGAGQETQYF.

The rearrangement uses TRBV5-1 and TRBJ2-7, with TRBD1 as a possible D gene (6 bases). This CDR3 has 14 residues. The ends were cut back, 0 bases at V and 4 bases at J, with 11 bases in the middle. Per the germline V gene, CDR1 is SGHRS and CDR2 is YFSETQ. CDR3 in DNA: TGCGCCAGCAGCTTGGGGACAGTGTCATACGAGCAGTACTTC. Amino acid sequence: CASSLGTVSYEQYF.

This clonotype came up many times. This rearrangement joins TRBV5-5 to TRBJ2-3; 13 nucleotides align to TRBD2. The ends lost 3 bases at V and 3 bases at J; junction bases unmatched: 4. The CDR3 is made up of 16 amino acids. Germline lookup yields CDR1 SGHKS and CDR2 YYEKEE (reference sequence). The CDR3 sequence: CASSSGTSGTTDTQYF. CDR3 nucleotide sequence: TGTGCCAGCAGCTCCGGGACTAGCGGGACAACAGATACGCAGTATTTT.

V and J are TRBV12-3 or TRBV12-4 and TRBJ1-1; no clear D gene. The CDR3 loop spans 14 amino acids. V was clipped by 6 bases and J by 6 bases, with 17 bases between them. The CDR3 nucleotides are TGTGCCAGCAGCGTTGGACCTAAAATACCTGAAGCTTTCTTT. This sequence encodes CASSVGPKIPEAFF.